The present T cell receptor beta chain was sequenced within a study of T cells in Graves' hyperthyroidism and ophthalmopathy (dated by TCRdb to about 2019). The study in broad terms: Peripheral blood samples were taken at initial diagnosis, before any treatment was given. Whether ophthalmopathy could be predicted prospectively was tested in an independent validation cohort made up of under 20 hyperthyroidism patients plus 17 patients who later progressed to ophthalmopathy. The 90 or so discovery patients were randomly split 7:3 into training and test sets. Once sampling was done, hyperthyroidism patients were given methimazole at a starting dose of 30 mg daily, whereas ophthalmopathy patients were given high-dose intravenous methylprednisolone. The study also compared thyroid tissue and blood T-cell repertoires from five or six Graves' hyperthyroidism patients. To identify distinguishing TCR V-J signatures, a discovery cohort of about 100 patients was used, comprising 43 with Graves' ophthalmopathy and 57 with stable Graves' hyperthyroidism. The paper reports TCR Vbeta CDR3 sequencing of fewer than 150 peripheral blood samples: under 45 ophthalmopathy, under 80 hyperthyroidism and approximately 17 progressor patients.

The paper as a whole reports these results and caveats: Blood samples also contained most of the expanded thyroid clonotypes (frequency above 0.001), which suggests that blood repertoires may reflect thyroid immune responses. No statistical method was used to fix the sample size in advance, and group allocation was not hidden from the investigators. In cross-validation, a model built on a 13 V-J signature told ophthalmopathy apart from stable hyperthyroidism with over 85% sensitivity and about 81% specificity, and in testing the same model reached 80%/75%. In validation, the model predicted progression to ophthalmopathy with roughly 66% sensitivity and approximately 78% specificity, a median of around 6.6 months before onset.

V is cut back by 4 bases and J by 6 bases, with 10 bases in the junction unmatched. The CDR3, cysteine through phenylalanine, is 16 amino acids long. Just CDR3 DNA is preserved here, 48 bases in frame from base 1. The germline V gene specifies SGHRS as CDR1 and YFSETQ as CDR2. A patient counted as having stable Graves' hyperthyroidism if no progression to ophthalmopathy occurred over 18 months of follow-up. Hyperthyroidism patients were aged 18 to 65 years and newly diagnosed, with disease duration of less than 2 months. Any patient with an uncontrolled infection, another autoimmune disease, pregnancy or lactation was excluded. Diagnoses were established on the basis of clinical symptoms, serum thyroxine and TRAb, thyroid ultrasound, and orbital computed tomography. Ficoll-Paque density gradient centrifugation was used to isolate PBMCs from 8 to 10 ml of fresh peripheral blood. Total RNA was extracted using Trizol reagent, and RNA quality was assessed on an Agilent 2100 Bioanalyzer.

On this clonotype itself: Its target antigen remains unknown. Base qualities are not recorded, but no much larger clone differs from it by a single base.

TCR beta CDR3 regions were amplified from RNA transcripts. The TCR CDR3 was subjected to a first round of RT-PCR using the HTBI primer set and the Qiagen OneStep RT-PCR kit. The libraries were constructed in a second round of multiplex PCR and then size-selected and purified. The libraries were sequenced on an Illumina HiSeq2000 using paired-end 100 bp reads. The published analysis was carried out like this. SOAPnuke was used to process the raw data, removing reads that contained adapters or uncalled bases, had a mean Phred below 15, or lacked an exact match to the constant primer or identifier. High-quality paired reads were merged using COPE v1.2.5, and each unique nucleotide sequence was defined as a clonotype. MiTCR v1.1 was used to align clonotypes to the IMGT TRBV, TRBD and TRBJ reference segments. The analysis was restricted to V-J combinations with a frequency above 0.0001, which together covered 99% to 99.2% of the repertoires. The TCS score was defined as F50 (clonal expansion) divided by E x V (chaos), with BLOSUM62-based TCRdist calculated between CDR3 peptides within each V-J. Welch's t-statistics and random forest reduced 450 to 600 V-J features to roughly 13, which were used in a naive Bayes classifier (R e1071). The similarity between thyroid and blood repertoires was quantified using the Morisita-Horn index. TCRdb cleaned the public reads at Q25 with fastp, built clones with MiXCR and kept in-frame beta chains. Duplicate CDR3 protein sequences are folded into a single record with the most common DNA and genes. What appears here as the V and J calls and clone size reflects TCRdb's work, not the paper's. The sample table records about 680,000 distinct CDR3 sequences; 35% of these occur just once. The ten largest make up around 31% of the sample.

The chain was built from TRBV5-1 and TRBJ2-2; 9 central bases correspond to TRBD1. Material: blood. The TCR was taken from a woman aged 40 to 50 with Graves' hyperthyroidism. The CDR3 corresponds to CASSKGQGLLAGELFF. The nucleotide sequence reads as follows: TGCGCCAGCAGCAAAGGACAGGGGTTACTCGCCGGGGAGCTGTTTTTT.